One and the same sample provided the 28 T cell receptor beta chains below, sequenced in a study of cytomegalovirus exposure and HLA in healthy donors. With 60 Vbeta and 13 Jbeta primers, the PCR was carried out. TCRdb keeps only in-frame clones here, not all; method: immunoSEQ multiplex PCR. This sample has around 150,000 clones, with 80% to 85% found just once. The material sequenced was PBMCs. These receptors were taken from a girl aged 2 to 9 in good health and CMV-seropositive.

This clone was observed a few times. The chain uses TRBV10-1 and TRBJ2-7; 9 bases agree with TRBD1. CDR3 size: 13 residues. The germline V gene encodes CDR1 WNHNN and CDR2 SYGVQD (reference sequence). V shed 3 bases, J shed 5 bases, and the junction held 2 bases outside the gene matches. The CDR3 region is CASSEQGADEQYF. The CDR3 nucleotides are TGCGCCAGCAGTGAACAGGGGGCGGACGAGCAGTACTTC.

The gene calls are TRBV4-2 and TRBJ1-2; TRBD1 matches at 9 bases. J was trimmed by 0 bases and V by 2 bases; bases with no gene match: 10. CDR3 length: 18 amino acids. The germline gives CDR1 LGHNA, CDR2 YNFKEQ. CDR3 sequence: CASSQLYPGTGPNYGYTF. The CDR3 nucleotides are TGTGCCAGCAGCCAACTCTATCCCGGGACAGGGCCTAACTATGGCTACACCTTC.

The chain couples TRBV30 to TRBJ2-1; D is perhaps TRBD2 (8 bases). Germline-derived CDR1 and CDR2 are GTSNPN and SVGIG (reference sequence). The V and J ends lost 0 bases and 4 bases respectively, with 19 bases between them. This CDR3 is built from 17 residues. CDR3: CAWSVRDGRGPYNEQFF. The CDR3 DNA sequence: TGTGCCTGGAGTGTACGGGACGGGAGGGGGCCTTACAATGAGCAGTTCTTC. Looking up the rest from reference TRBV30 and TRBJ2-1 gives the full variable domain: SQTIHQWPATLVQPVGSPLSLECTVEGTSNPNLYWYRQAAGRGLQLLFYSVGIGQISSEVPQNLSASRPQDRQFILSSKKLLLSDSGFYLCAWSVRDGRGPYNEQFFGPGTRLTVL.

The CDR3 loop reads CASSTGLRDEQYF. In DNA form, the CDR3 reads TGCGCCAGCAGTACGGGATTACGGGACGAGCAGTACTTC. The chain couples TRBV10-1 to TRBJ2-7; TRBD2 might be the D (5 bases). This CDR3 region has 13 residues. Trimming shortened V by 5 bases and J by 5 bases, and 13 bases separated the two germline ends. Germline V gene data show CDR1 as WNHNN and CDR2 as SYGVQD (reference sequence).

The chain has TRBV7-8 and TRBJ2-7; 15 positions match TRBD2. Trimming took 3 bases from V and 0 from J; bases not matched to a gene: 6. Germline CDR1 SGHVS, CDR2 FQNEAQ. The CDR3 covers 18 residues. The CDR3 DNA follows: TGTGCCAGCAGCTTGCCCGGGACTAGCGGGAGGCCCTCCTACGAGCAGTACTTC. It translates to CASSLPGTSGRPSYEQYF.

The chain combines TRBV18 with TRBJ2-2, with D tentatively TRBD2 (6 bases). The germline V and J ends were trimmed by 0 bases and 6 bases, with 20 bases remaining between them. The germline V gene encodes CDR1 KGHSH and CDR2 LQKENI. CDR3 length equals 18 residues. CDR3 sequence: CASSPPSALAPGAGELFF. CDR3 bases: TGTGCCAGCTCACCACCCTCAGCTCTAGCGCCGGGGGCCGGGGAGCTGTTTTTT. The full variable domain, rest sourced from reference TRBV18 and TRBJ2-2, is NAGVMQNPRHLVRRRGQEARLRCSPMKGHSHVYWYRQLPEEGLKFMVYLQKENIIDESGMPKERFSAEFPKEGPSILRIQQVVRGDSAAYFCASSPPSALAPGAGELFFGEGSRLTVL.

DNA of the CDR3: TGCGCCAGCAGCCAAGTAGATTTGGGGTTCGCCCGGGAACAGTTCTTC. It is translated as CASSQVDLGFAREQFF. The chain links TRBV4-1 to TRBJ2-1; D is possibly TRBD2 (5 bases). The ends were cut back, 1 base at V and 13 bases at J, with 23 bases in the middle. This CDR3 contains 16 residues. Germline lookup yields CDR1 MGHRA and CDR2 YSYEKL.

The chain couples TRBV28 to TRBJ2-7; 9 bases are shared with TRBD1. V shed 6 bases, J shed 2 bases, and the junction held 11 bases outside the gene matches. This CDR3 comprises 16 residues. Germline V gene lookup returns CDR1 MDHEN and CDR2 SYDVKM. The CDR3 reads CASSFTGGARTYEQYF. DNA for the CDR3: TGTGCCAGCAGCTTTACAGGGGGCGCGAGGACCTACGAGCAGTACTTC.

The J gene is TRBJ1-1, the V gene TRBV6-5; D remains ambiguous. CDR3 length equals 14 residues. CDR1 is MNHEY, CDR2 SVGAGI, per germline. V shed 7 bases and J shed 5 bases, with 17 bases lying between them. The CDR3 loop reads CASMTGRDRTEAFF. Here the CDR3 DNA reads TGTGCCAGCATGACCGGTCGGGATAGGACTGAAGCTTTCTTT.

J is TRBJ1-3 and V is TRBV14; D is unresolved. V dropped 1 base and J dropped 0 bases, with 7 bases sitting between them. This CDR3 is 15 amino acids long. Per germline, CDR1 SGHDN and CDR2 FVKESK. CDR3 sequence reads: CASSQVYSSGNTIYF. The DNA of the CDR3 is TGTGCCAGCAGCCAAGTTTATAGCTCTGGAAACACCATATATTTT.

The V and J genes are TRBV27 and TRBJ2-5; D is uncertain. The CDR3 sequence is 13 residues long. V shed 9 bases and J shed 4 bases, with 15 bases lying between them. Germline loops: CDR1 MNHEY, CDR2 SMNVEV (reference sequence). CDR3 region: CASSRNTLETQYF. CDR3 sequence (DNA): TGTGCCAGTTCGAGGAACACCCTAGAGACCCAGTACTTC.

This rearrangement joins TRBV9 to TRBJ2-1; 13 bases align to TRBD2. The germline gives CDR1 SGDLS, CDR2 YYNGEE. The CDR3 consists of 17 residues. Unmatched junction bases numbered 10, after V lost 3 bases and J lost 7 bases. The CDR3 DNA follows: TGTGCCAGCAGCGACGGAGGCGGGACTAGCGGGATTAATGAGCAGTTCTTC. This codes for CASSDGGGTSGINEQFF.

The CDR3 sequence is CAISESVTANNYGYTF. The CDR3 DNA reads as TGTGCCATCAGTGAGTCCGTCACCGCTAACAACTATGGCTACACCTTC. V usage is TRBV10-3 and J usage is TRBJ1-2; unclear D gene. The germline V gene encodes CDR1 ENHRY and CDR2 SYGVKD. This CDR3 comprises 16 residues. Between the trimmed V and J ends, which lost 0 bases and 2 bases, there was a span of 13 bases.

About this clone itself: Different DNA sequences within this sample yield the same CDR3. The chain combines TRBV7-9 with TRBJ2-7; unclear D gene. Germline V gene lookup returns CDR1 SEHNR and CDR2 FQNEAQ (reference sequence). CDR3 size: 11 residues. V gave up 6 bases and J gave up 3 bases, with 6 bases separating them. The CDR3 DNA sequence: TGTGCCAGCAGTTCCCGCTACGAGCAGTACTTC. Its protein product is CASSSRYEQYF.

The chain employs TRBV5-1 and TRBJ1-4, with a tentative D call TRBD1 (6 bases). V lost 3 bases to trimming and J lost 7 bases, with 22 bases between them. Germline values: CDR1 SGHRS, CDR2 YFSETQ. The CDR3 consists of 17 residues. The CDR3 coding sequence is TGCGCCAGCAGCTCCACAACCGGGACACCAGCAGCTGAAAAACTGTTTTTT. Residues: CASSSTTGTPAAEKLFF.

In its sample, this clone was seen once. The CDR3 sequence: CASSSNQGAGQPQHF. CDR3 bases: TGTGCCAGCAGCTCGAACCAGGGGGCAGGGCAGCCCCAGCATTTT. The rearrangement joins TRBV7-8 to TRBJ1-5; 8 bases match TRBD1. This CDR3 spans 15 amino acids. Germline assignment: CDR1 SGHVS and CDR2 FQNEAQ. The V gene end was trimmed by 4 bases and the J gene end by 7 bases; junction bases not matched to a gene: 9. Together with reference TRBV7-8 and TRBJ1-5, the CDR3 gives the full variable domain: GAGVSQSPRYKVAKRGQDVALRCDPISGHVSLFWYQQALGQGPEFLTYFQNEAQLDKSGLPSDRFFAERPEGSVSTLKIQRTQQEDSAVYLCASSSNQGAGQPQHFGDGTRLSIL.

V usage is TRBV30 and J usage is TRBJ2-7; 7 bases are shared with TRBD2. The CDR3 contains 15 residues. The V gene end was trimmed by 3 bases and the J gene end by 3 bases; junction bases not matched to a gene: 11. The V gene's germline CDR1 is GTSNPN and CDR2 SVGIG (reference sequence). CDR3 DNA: TGTGCCTGGAGCGAGCCCCGGAGCGGGAACTACGAGCAGTACTTC. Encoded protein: CAWSEPRSGNYEQYF.

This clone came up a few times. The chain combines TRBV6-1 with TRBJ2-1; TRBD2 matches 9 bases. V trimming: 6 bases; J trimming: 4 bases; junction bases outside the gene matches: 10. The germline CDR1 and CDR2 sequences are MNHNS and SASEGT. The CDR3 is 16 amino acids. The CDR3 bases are TGTGCCAGCAGAGAAACCTGGACTAGCGCTTACAATGAGCAGTTCTTC. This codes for CASRETWTSAYNEQFF.

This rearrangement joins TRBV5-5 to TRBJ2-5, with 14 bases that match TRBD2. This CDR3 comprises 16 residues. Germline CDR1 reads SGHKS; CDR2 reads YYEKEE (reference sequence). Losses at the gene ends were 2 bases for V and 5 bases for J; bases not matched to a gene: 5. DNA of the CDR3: TGTGCCAGCAGCTTCGGGACTAGCGGGAGAGGTGAGACCCAGTACTTC. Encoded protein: CASSFGTSGRGETQYF.

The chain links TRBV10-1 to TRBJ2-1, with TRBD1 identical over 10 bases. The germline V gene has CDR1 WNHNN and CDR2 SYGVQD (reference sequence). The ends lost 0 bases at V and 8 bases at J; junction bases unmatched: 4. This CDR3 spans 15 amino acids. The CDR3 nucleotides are TGCGCCAGCAGTGAGTCCGGGACAGGGGTATATGAGCAGTTCTTC. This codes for CASSESGTGVYEQFF.

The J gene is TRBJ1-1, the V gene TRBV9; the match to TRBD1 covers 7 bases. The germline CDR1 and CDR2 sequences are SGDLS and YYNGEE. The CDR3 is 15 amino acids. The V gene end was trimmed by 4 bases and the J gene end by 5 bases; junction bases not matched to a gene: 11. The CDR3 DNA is TGTGCCAGCAGCTCCCAGGAGGGGGCGAGGACTGAAGCTTTCTTT. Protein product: CASSSQEGARTEAFF.

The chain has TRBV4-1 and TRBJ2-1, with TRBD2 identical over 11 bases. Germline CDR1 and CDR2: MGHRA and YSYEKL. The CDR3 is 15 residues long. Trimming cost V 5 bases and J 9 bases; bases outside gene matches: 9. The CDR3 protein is CASSFTSGRKVEQFF. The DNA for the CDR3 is TGCGCCAGCAGCTTTACTAGCGGGAGAAAGGTTGAGCAGTTCTTC.

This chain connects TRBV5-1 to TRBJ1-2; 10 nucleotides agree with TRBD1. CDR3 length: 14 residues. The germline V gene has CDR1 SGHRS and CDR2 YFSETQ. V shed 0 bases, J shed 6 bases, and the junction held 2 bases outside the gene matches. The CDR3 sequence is CASSLEGTGDGYTF. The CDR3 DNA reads TGCGCCAGCAGCTTGGAGGGGACAGGGGATGGCTACACCTTC.

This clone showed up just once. The CDR3 DNA reads as TGTGCCAGCTCACAGATCCAGGGGACGGAGACCCAGTACTTC. Translating gives CASSQIQGTETQYF. The chain is built from TRBV18 and TRBJ2-5; tentatively, D is TRBD1 (6 bases). CDR1 is KGHSH, CDR2 LQKENI, per germline. The germline V and J ends were trimmed by 4 bases and 5 bases, with 14 bases remaining between them. This CDR3 comprises 14 residues.

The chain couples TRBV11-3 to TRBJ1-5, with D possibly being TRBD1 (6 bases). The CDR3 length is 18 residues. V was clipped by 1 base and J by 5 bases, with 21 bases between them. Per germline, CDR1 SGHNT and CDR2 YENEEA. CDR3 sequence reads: CASSLVDRDNRGYQPQHF. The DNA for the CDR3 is TGTGCCAGCAGCTTAGTTGACCGGGACAATAGGGGGTATCAGCCCCAGCATTTT.

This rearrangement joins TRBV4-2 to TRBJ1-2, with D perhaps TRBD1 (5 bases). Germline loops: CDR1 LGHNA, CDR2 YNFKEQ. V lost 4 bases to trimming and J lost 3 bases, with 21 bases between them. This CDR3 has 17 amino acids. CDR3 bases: TGTGCCAGCAGCCCTGCAGGACAAGGCGGTGGTGACTATGGCTACACCTTC. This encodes CASSPAGQGGGDYGYTF.

The CDR3 DNA reads as TGTGCCAGCAGCTTAGGTCCTCAGCTAGCGGGATCCCCCTACAATGAGCAGTTCTTC. Residues: CASSLGPQLAGSPYNEQFF. The chain carries TRBV5-4 and TRBJ2-1; 9 positions match TRBD2. Germline lookup yields CDR1 SGHNT and CDR2 YYREEE (reference sequence). After removal of 2 bases from V and 2 bases from J, the junction contained 14 bases not matched to a gene. CDR3 size: 19 residues. The whole variable domain, remainder taken from reference TRBV5-4 and TRBJ2-1, is ETGVTQSPTHLIKTRGQQVTLRCSSQSGHNTVSWYQQALGQGPQFIFQYYREEENGRGNFPPRFSGLQFPNYSSELNVNALELDDSALYLCASSLGPQLAGSPYNEQFFGPGTRLTVL.

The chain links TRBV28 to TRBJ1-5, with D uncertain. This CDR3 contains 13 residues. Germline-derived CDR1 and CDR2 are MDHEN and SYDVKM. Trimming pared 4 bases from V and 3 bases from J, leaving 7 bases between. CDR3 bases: TGTGCCAGCAGTTCCAGTCTCAATCAGCCCCAGCATTTT. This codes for CASSSSLNQPQHF. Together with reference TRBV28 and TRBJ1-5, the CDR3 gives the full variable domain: DVKVTQSSRYLVKRTGEKVFLECVQDMDHENMFWYRQDPGLGLRLIYFSYDVKMKEKGDIPEGYSVSREKKERFSLILESASTNQTSMYLCASSSSLNQPQHFGDGTRLSIL.